The 29 T cell receptor beta chains given below trace back to one sample, sequenced in a study of CD8 T cells in ankylosing spondylitis. Via MiXCR, TCRdb re-called the 5' RACE reads, giving one row per CDR3 protein. Of approximately 150,000 distinct CDR3 sequences in the sample, around 42% were seen once. Sequenced sample: synovial fluid, either unsorted or a sorted T cell fraction (not recorded which). Every receptor here comes from a male donor with ankylosing spondylitis.

This clonotype has just a few counts. The rearrangement uses TRBV10-3 and TRBJ1-1, with 7 bases identical to TRBD1. The CDR3 is 15 amino acids. Germline lookup yields CDR1 ENHRY and CDR2 SYGVKD. Trimming cost V 7 bases and J 0 bases; bases outside gene matches: 8. The CDR3 sequence is CAITPTGFMNTEAFF. The CDR3 nucleotides read TGTGCCATCACCCCGACAGGGTTCATGAACACTGAAGCTTTCTTT.

The chain joins TRBV5-6 to TRBJ2-7; 8 bases map to TRBD1. V shed 3 bases, J shed 11 bases, and the junction held 13 bases outside the gene matches. Germline assignment: CDR1 SGHDT and CDR2 YYEEEE. This CDR3 comprises 14 residues. The CDR3 reads CASSSESASGGEYF. The DNA of the CDR3 is TGTGCCAGCAGCTCCGAAAGCGCTTCAGGGGGCGAGTACTTC.

V gene TRBV5-1 combines with J gene TRBJ2-7; no definite D call. V gave up 0 bases and J gave up 5 bases, with 6 bases separating them. CDR3 length equals 12 residues. CDR1 and CDR2 from the germline V gene are SGHRS and YFSETQ. CDR3 sequence (DNA): TGCGCCAGCAGCTTGGGGGAAGACGAGCAGTACTTC. Amino acid sequence: CASSLGEDEQYF.

CDR3 DNA: TGTGCCATCACTCCGGGTATCACAGATACGCAGTATTTT. Encoded protein: CAITPGITDTQYF. The rearrangement uses TRBV10-3 and TRBJ2-3; no reliable D call. The V and J ends lost 7 bases and 2 bases respectively, with 10 bases between them. From germline, CDR1 is ENHRY and CDR2 SYGVKD. The CDR3 length is 13 residues.

This chain links TRBV28 with TRBJ1-1, with a possible D match to TRBD1 (5 bases). Germline CDR1 is MDHEN and CDR2 is SYDVKM. V lost 3 bases to trimming and J lost 0 bases, with 32 bases between them. This CDR3 spans 22 amino acids. CDR3 residues: CASSFIGASPDGPPRMNTEAFF. The CDR3 nucleotides are TGTGCCAGCAGTTTTATTGGGGCCTCACCCGATGGGCCGCCGCGAATGAACACTGAAGCTTTCTTT.

A note on this clonotype: A clone one base away is much larger, so this may be a read error. The chain links TRBV5-5 to TRBJ1-1, with 7 bases matching TRBD1. Germline-derived CDR1 and CDR2 are SGHKS and YYEKEE (reference sequence). V lost 4 bases and J lost 7; bases outside the gene matches: 10. This CDR3 comprises 14 residues. The DNA for the CDR3 is TGTGCCAGCAGCCCCCCGGGACAGCTGTATGAAGCTTTCTTT. Translated: CASSPPGQLYEAFF. The complete variable domain, with remaining parts taken from reference TRBV5-5 and TRBJ1-1, reads DAGVTQSPTHLIKTRGQQVTLRCSPISGHKSVSWYQQVLGQGPQFIFQYYEKEERGRGNFPDRFSARQFPNYSSELNVNALLLGDSALYLCASSPPGQLYEAFFGQGTRLTVV.

The V call is TRBV6-2 or TRBV6-3, the J call TRBJ2-5, with D perhaps matching TRBD1 (6 bases). The CDR3 covers 16 residues. CDR1 MNHEY and CDR2 SVGEGT come from the germline V gene. V gave up 6 bases and J gave up 2 bases, with 19 bases separating them. In DNA form, the CDR3 reads TGTGCCAGCAGACCACCGGGACACGGATTGCAAGAGACCCAGTACTTC. Amino acids: CASRPPGHGLQETQYF.

The sample holds one count of this clonotype. The CDR3, as DNA: TGTGCCAGCAGTTTACTCGCAGGGGGCAGCTATGGCTACACCTTC. It translates to CASSLLAGGSYGYTF. The chain recombines TRBV27 with TRBJ1-2; 8 bases are a match to TRBD1. The ends lost 2 bases at V and 4 bases at J; junction bases unmatched: 6. The CDR3 is 15 amino acids. Germline V gene lookup returns CDR1 MNHEY and CDR2 SMNVEV (reference sequence).

At least ten counts were recorded for this clonotype. The V call is TRBV4-2, the J call TRBJ2-2; 10 nucleotides align to TRBD2. Germline trimming cut 7 bases from V and 3 bases from J; bases unmatched to any gene: 8. This CDR3 contains 16 residues. Germline values: CDR1 LGHNA, CDR2 YNFKEQ. The CDR3 DNA reads TGTGCCAGCATGGATAGCGGGAGGTCCGACACCGGGGAGCTGTTTTTT. This codes for CASMDSGRSDTGELFF.

The CDR3 region has the DNA TGTGCCAGCAGTTTAACTAGCGGGATTTGCGAGCAGTACTTC. The encoded protein is CASSLTSGICEQYF. V is TRBV12-3 or TRBV12-4 and J is TRBJ2-7; 10 bases are shared with TRBD2. V was pared by 2 bases and J by 6 bases, with 4 bases of the junction left unmatched. The CDR3 covers 14 residues.

V is TRBV5-5 and J is TRBJ2-5; the D gene is possibly TRBD2 (6 bases). The CDR3 has 13 residues. CDR1 is SGHKS and CDR2 is YYEKEE in the germline V gene (reference sequence). The V and J ends lost 1 base and 5 bases respectively, with 9 bases between them. CDR3 nucleotides: TGTGCCAGCAGCTTGATGGCGGGGGAGACCCAGTACTTC. It translates to CASSLMAGETQYF.

The chain couples TRBV21-1 to TRBJ2-3; the table assigns TRBD2, which was not confirmed against the DNA. TRBV21-1 is described as a pseudogene. The CDR3 sequence is 16 residues long. The CDR3 DNA is TGTGCCAGCAGCTTATCGATAGCGGGGGGGCGAGATACGCAGTATTTT. It yields the protein CASSLSIAGGRDTQYF.

The CDR3, as DNA: TGTGCCAGCAGCCTACAGGGAGCTAGCAATCAGCCCCAGCATTTT. Amino acids: CASSLQGASNQPQHF. J is TRBJ1-5 and V is TRBV6-1; D might be TRBD1 (6 bases). The CDR3 has 15 amino acids. CDR1 MNHNS and CDR2 SASEGT come from the germline V gene. Trimming left V 6 bases short and J 0 bases short, with 12 bases between.

The J gene is TRBJ1-2, the V gene TRBV9; 7 positions match TRBD1. Trimming cost V 3 bases and J 8 bases; bases outside gene matches: 4. CDR3 length: 12 residues. Germline CDR1 and CDR2: SGDLS and YYNGEE. The DNA of the CDR3 is TGTGCCAGCAGCGGAGGGGGCCGAGGCTACACCTTC. Encoded protein: CASSGGGRGYTF.

This clonotype was seen a handful of times. The rearrangement links TRBV7-9 to TRBJ1-6; D is uncertain. This CDR3 is 17 amino acids long. V was cut by 2 bases and J by 9 bases, with 20 bases left in between. Germline lookup yields CDR1 SEHNR and CDR2 FQNEAQ (reference sequence). The CDR3 region is CASSLRRGPGYGSPLHF. In nucleotides, the CDR3 is TGTGCCAGCAGCTTAAGGAGAGGACCGGGGTATGGTTCACCCCTCCACTTT.

The V and J genes are TRBV6-1 and TRBJ2-1, with D uncertain. Germline V lookup: CDR1 MNHNS, CDR2 SASEGT. This CDR3 spans 16 amino acids. V gave up 6 bases and J gave up 5 bases, with 20 bases separating them. CDR3 amino acids: CASSGRWTAKNNEQFF. CDR3 in DNA: TGTGCCAGCAGCGGCCGGTGGACCGCCAAGAACAATGAGCAGTTCTTC.

The V gene is TRBV19, the J gene TRBJ2-5; D gene uncertain. CDR1 LNHDA and CDR2 SQIVND come from the germline V gene (reference sequence). V lost 10 bases and J 1 base, leaving 10 bases between the germline ends. This CDR3 is 12 amino acids long. CDR3 residues: CATSLFQETQYF. The DNA for the CDR3 is TGTGCCACCAGTTTATTCCAAGAGACCCAGTACTTC.

The V and J genes are TRBV6-1 and TRBJ1-2; 9 bases match TRBD1. The germline CDR1 and CDR2 sequences are MNHNS and SASEGT. The CDR3 extends over 15 amino acids. With 7 bases clipped from V and 4 bases from J, the junction kept 10 bases outside the gene matches. In DNA form, the CDR3 reads TGTGCCAGCAACCCCTCGACAGGGGGAATCTATGGCTACACCTTC. Protein sequence: CASNPSTGGIYGYTF.

This clonotype was seen only a few times. The genes are TRBV4-1 and TRBJ1-3; D unclear. V was clipped by 1 base and J by 2 bases, with 12 bases between them. Germline CDR1 MGHRA, CDR2 YSYEKL. This CDR3 spans 16 amino acids. The CDR3 nucleotides read TGCGCCAGCAGCCAAGTCCACTCTCACGCTGGAAACACCATATATTTT. This codes for CASSQVHSHAGNTIYF.

The chain links TRBV27 to TRBJ1-6; the D gene is possibly TRBD1 (5 bases). Trimming took off 5 bases at V and 9 bases at J, with 8 bases between the two ends. From germline, CDR1 is MNHEY and CDR2 SMNVEV (reference sequence). The CDR3 sequence is 12 residues long. CDR3 DNA: TGTGCCAGCAGTCCCCAGGGTTCACCCCTCCACTTT. Its protein is CASSPQGSPLHF.

Details on this clonotype: Being one base from a much bigger clone, this may be a read error. The chain uses TRBV20-1 and TRBJ1-5; D remains unclear. This CDR3 is built from 16 residues. The V gene's germline CDR1 is DFQATT and CDR2 SNEGSKA (reference sequence). The CDR3 here is CCARDRVMFSNQPQHF. The DNA of the CDR3 is TGCTGTGCTAGAGATAGGGTGATGTTTAGCAATCAGCCCCAGCATTTT.

The rearrangement uses TRBV20-1 and TRBJ1-6, with TRBD1 as a possible D gene (5 bases). CDR3 length: 16 residues. V lost 0 bases, J lost 8 bases, and 17 bases lay in between. Germline assignment: CDR1 DFQATT and CDR2 SNEGSKA (reference sequence). The CDR3 loop reads CSARDLQGGADSPLHF. In nucleotides, the CDR3 is TGCAGTGCTAGAGATCTCCAGGGTGGAGCGGATTCACCCCTCCACTTT.

This chain uses TRBV10-3 with TRBJ1-5; D perhaps matches TRBD1 (6 bases). This CDR3 spans 16 amino acids. Germline V gives CDR1 ENHRY, CDR2 SYGVKD. V lost 2 bases, J lost 0 bases, and 11 bases lay in between. CDR3 region: CAISERGPYSNQPQHF. CDR3 sequence (DNA): TGTGCCATCAGTGAGCGGGGGCCTTATAGCAATCAGCCCCAGCATTTT.

This clonotype has just a few counts. The chain has TRBV5-1 and TRBJ1-6; 8 bases match TRBD1. This CDR3 region has 13 residues. The junction had 4 bases not matched to a gene; V was cut back by 5 bases and J by 9 bases. The V gene's germline CDR1 is SGHRS and CDR2 YFSETQ. For the CDR3, the DNA is TGCGCCAGCAGGGGACAGGTGGTTTCACCCCTCCACTTT. Amino acids: CASRGQVVSPLHF.

The chain employs TRBV29-1 and TRBJ1-2; the D is unclear. There are 16 residues in the CDR3. V was trimmed by 5 bases and J by 0 bases, leaving 19 bases between them. Germline lookup yields CDR1 SQVTM and CDR2 ANQGSEA. The CDR3 loop reads CSVFFTRSPPNYGYTF. DNA for the CDR3: TGCAGCGTTTTTTTCACAAGGAGTCCTCCTAACTATGGCTACACCTTC.

This clonotype turned up a few times. The rearrangement links TRBV10-3 to TRBJ2-7; D tentatively reads TRBD1 or TRBD2 (5 bases each). This CDR3 has 15 residues. The germline V gene encodes CDR1 ENHRY and CDR2 SYGVKD. V was pared by 4 bases and J by 2 bases, with 15 bases between. CDR3 region: CAISAGPEGTYEQYF. The CDR3 DNA is TGTGCCATCAGTGCAGGGCCCGAGGGAACCTACGAGCAGTACTTC.

This clonotype has just one count. The chain combines TRBV25-1 with TRBJ2-1, with D perhaps assigned TRBD1 or TRBD2 (5 bases each). V gave up 7 bases and J gave up 0 bases, with 16 bases separating them. The germline gives CDR1 MGHDK, CDR2 SYGVNS. CDR3 length: 16 residues. CDR3 DNA sequence: TGTGCCAGCACCACTGCCGGGGACGGCTCCTACAATGAGCAGTTCTTC. Protein: CASTTAGDGSYNEQFF.

The chain employs TRBV5-1 and TRBJ2-3; 7 bases line up with TRBD2. CDR1 and CDR2 (germline): SGHRS, YFSETQ. The CDR3 is made up of 16 amino acids. V lost 4 bases and J lost 2; bases outside the gene matches: 10. The CDR3, as DNA: TGCGCCAGCAGCCTACCCTGGCTAGCGGTCACAGATACGCAGTATTTT. It yields the protein CASSLPWLAVTDTQYF.

The chain combines TRBV5-1 with TRBJ2-5, with TRBD2 as a possible D gene (7 bases). The CDR3 sequence is 14 residues long. CDR1 is SGHRS and CDR2 is YFSETQ in the germline V gene. V gave up 5 bases and J gave up 2 bases, with 13 bases separating them. CDR3 nucleotides: TGCGCCAGCAGAAGCGGGACAAAACAAGAGACCCAGTACTTC. Residues: CASRSGTKQETQYF. Filled out from reference TRBV5-1 and TRBJ2-5, the complete variable domain reads KAGVTQTPRYLIKTRGQQVTLSCSPISGHRSVSWYQQTPGQGLQFLFEYFSETQRNKGNFPGRFSGRQFSNSRSEMNVSTLELGDSALYLCASRSGTKQETQYFGPGTRLLVL.